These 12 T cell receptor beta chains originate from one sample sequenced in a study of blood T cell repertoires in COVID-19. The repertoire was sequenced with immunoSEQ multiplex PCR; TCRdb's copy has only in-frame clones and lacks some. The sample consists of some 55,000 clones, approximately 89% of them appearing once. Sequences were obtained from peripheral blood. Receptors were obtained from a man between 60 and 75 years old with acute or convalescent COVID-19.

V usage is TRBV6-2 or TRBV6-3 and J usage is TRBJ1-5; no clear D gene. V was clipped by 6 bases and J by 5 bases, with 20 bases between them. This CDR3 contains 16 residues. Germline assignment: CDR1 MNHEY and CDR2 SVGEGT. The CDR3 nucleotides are TGTGCCAGCAGCCCCCTCGAGGGCCTGATTGATCAGCCCCAGCATTTT. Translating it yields CASSPLEGLIDQPQHF.

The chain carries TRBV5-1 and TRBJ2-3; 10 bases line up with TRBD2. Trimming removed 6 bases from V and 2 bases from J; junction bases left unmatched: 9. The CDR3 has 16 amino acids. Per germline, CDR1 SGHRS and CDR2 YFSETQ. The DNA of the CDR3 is TGCGCCAGCACCCAAGGGAGCGGGGGGGACACAGATACGCAGTATTTT. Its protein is CASTQGSGGDTDTQYF.

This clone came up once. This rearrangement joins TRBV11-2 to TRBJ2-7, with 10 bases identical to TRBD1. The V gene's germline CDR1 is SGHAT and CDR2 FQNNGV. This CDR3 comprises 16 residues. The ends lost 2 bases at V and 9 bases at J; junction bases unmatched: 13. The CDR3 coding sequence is TGTGCCAGCAGCTTAAGGGGGGCGGGACAGGGGATCGGGCAGTACTTC. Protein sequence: CASSLRGAGQGIGQYF.

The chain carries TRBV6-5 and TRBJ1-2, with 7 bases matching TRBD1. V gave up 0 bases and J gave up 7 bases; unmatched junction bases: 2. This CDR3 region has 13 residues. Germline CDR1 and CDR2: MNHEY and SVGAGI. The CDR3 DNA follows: TGTGCCAGCAGTTACTCTCCAGGGGGTGGCTACACCTTC. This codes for CASSYSPGGGYTF.

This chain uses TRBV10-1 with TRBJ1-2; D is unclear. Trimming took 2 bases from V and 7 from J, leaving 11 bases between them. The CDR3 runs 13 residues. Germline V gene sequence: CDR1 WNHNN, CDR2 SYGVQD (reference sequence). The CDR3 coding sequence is TGCGCCAGCAGTGAGCGCCAACTCGGTGGCTACACCTTC. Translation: CASSERQLGGYTF.

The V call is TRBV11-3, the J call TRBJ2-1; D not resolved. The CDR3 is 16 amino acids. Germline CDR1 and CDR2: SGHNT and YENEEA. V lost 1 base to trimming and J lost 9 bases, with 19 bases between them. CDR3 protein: CASSLGGSLRSSEQFF. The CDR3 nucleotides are TGTGCCAGCAGCTTAGGTGGTAGCCTCAGATCGAGTGAGCAGTTCTTC.

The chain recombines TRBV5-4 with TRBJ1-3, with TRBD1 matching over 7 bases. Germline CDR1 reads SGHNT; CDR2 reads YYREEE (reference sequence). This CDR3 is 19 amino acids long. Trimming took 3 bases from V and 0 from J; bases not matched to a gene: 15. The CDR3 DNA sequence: TGTGCCAGCAGCTCGGGATCCGGGACAGCCCAATTCTCTGGAAACACCATATATTTT. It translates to CASSSGSGTAQFSGNTIYF.

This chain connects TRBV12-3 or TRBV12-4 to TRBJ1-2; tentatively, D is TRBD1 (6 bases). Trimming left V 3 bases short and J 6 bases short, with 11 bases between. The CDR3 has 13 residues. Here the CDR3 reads CASSLGASDGYTF. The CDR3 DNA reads TGTGCCAGCAGTTTGGGGGCTTCCGATGGCTACACCTTC.

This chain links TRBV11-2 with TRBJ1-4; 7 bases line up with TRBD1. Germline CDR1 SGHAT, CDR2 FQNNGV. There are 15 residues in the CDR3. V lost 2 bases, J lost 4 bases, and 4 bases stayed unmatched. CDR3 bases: TGTGCCAGCAGCTTACGGGACAGCTTTAATGAAAAACTGTTTTTT. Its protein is CASSLRDSFNEKLFF. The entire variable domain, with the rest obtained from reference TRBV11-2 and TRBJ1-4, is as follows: EAGVAQSPRYKIIEKRQSVAFWCNPISGHATLYWYQQILGQGPKLLIQFQNNGVVDDSQLPKDRFSAERLKGVDSTLKIQPAKLEDSAVYLCASSLRDSFNEKLFFGSGTQLSVL.

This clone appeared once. The CDR3 loop is CASSVSLAQSYNEQFF. The CDR3 DNA reads as TGTGCCAGCAGCGTCTCTCTAGCGCAATCCTACAATGAGCAGTTCTTC. V and J are TRBV9 and TRBJ2-1; possible D gene TRBD2, 6 bases. V gave up 2 bases and J gave up 1 base, with 13 bases separating them. CDR3 size: 16 residues. CDR1 and CDR2 (germline): SGDLS, YYNGEE.

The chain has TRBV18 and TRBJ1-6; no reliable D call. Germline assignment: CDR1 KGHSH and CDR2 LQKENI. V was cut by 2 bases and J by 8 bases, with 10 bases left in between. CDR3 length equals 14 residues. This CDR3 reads CASSPGPGDSPLHF. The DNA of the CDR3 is TGTGCCAGCTCACCAGGCCCCGGGGATTCACCCCTCCACTTT. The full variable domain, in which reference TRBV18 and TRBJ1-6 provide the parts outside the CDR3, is NAGVMQNPRHLVRRRGQEARLRCSPMKGHSHVYWYRQLPEEGLKFMVYLQKENIIDESGMPKERFSAEFPKEGPSILRIQQVVRGDSAAYFCASSPGPGDSPLHFGNGTRLTVT.

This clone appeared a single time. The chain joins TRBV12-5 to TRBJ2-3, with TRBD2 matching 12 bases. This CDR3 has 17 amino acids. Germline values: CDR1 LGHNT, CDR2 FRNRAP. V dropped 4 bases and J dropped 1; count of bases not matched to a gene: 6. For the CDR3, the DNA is TGTGCTAGTGGTTCCGGACTAGCGGGGAGCGGCACAGATACGCAGTATTTT. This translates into CASGSGLAGSGTDTQYF.